Presented here are 5 T cell receptor beta chains from one specimen sequenced in a study of cytomegalovirus exposure and HLA in healthy donors. The PCR had 60 Vbeta and 13 Jbeta primers. Produced via immunoSEQ multiplex PCR; TCRdb's table is partial and in-frame only. In the table there are some 98,000 clones, around 10% of which are singletons. The sequenced sample consisted of PBMCs. These receptors all come from a man in his fifties in good health and CMV-seropositive.

CDR3 DNA sequence: TGCGCCAGCGGCATCGGACTAACCCAAACCTACGAGCAGTACTTC. Residues: CASGIGLTQTYEQYF. The chain employs TRBV5-1 and TRBJ2-7, with TRBD2 as a possible D gene (6 bases). Germline CDR1 SGHRS, CDR2 YFSETQ. The CDR3 is made up of 15 amino acids. V was clipped by 7 bases and J by 2 bases, with 19 bases between them.

The V gene is TRBV5-1, the J gene TRBJ2-5; D unresolved. Trimming pared 1 base from V and 5 bases from J, leaving 9 bases between. This CDR3 contains 13 residues. Germline CDR1 reads SGHRS; CDR2 reads YFSETQ. CDR3 DNA: TGCGCCAGCAGCTTGATAGTGCGGGAGACCCAGTACTTC. This codes for CASSLIVRETQYF.

V gene TRBV5-6 combines with J gene TRBJ1-2; TRBD1 agrees at 7 bases. CDR3 size: 15 residues. Germline CDR1 is SGHDT and CDR2 is YYEEEE. V shed 1 base and J 4 bases; nucleotides not matched to a gene: 7. The CDR3 here is CASSLRGQRGYGYTF. The DNA of the CDR3 is TGTGCCAGCAGCTTGAGGGGACAGAGAGGCTATGGCTACACCTTC.

This clone appeared a few times. V and J are TRBV30 and TRBJ1-6, with D uncertain. Trimming left V 2 bases short and J 5 bases short, with 10 bases between. CDR1 is GTSNPN and CDR2 is SVGIG in the germline V gene (reference sequence). The length of the CDR3 is 14 residues. CDR3 in DNA: TGTGCCTGGAGTAAAACAGTAGATAATTCACCCCTCCACTTT. Translation gives CAWSKTVDNSPLHF.

This clone occurred a few times. The chain joins TRBV5-1 to TRBJ2-2; 8 positions agree with TRBD2. Germline trimming cut 4 bases from V and 7 bases from J; bases unmatched to any gene: 6. The CDR3 totals 14 residues. CDR1 and CDR2 from the germline V gene are SGHRS and YFSETQ. CDR3: CASSDGGVVGELFF. The CDR3 DNA sequence: TGCGCCAGCAGCGACGGGGGGGTTGTCGGGGAGCTGTTTTTT.